These 18 T cell receptor beta chains were all obtained from the same sample, sequenced in a study of early T cells in non-severe SARS-CoV-2 infection. In TCRdb, the 5' RACE reads were re-called with MiXCR into one record per CDR3 protein. The data show about 89,000 distinct CDR3 sequences, with 16% seen just once and about 5% held by the top ten. The input for sequencing was whole blood, taken at baseline. Receptors originate from an adult who was a healthcare worker with PCR-confirmed SARS-CoV-2 infection or an uninfected control (not recorded which).

The gene calls are TRBV20-1 and TRBJ2-7; TRBD1 agrees at 7 bases. The germline gives CDR1 DFQATT, CDR2 SNEGSKA (reference sequence). The trim removed 3 bases at V and 2 bases at J, leaving 10 bases unmatched. This CDR3 is built from 15 residues. The CDR3 loop reads CSARKYRTGAYEQYF. The CDR3 DNA reads as TGCAGTGCTAGGAAATACAGGACAGGAGCCTACGAGCAGTACTTC.

This clonotype was found a few times. The chain is built from TRBV4-1 and TRBJ2-7, with D perhaps matching TRBD1 (6 bases). CDR3 length: 14 amino acids. Trimming shortened V by 10 bases and J by 3 bases, and 19 bases separated the two germline ends. From germline, CDR1 is MGHRA and CDR2 YSYEKL. Here the CDR3 reads CATSRLQGVYEQYF. The CDR3 bases are TGCGCCACCTCGCGACTACAGGGAGTCTACGAGCAGTACTTC.

The chain employs TRBV5-6 and TRBJ2-3; 9 positions match TRBD2. J was trimmed by 1 base and V by 0 bases; bases with no gene match: 3. The length of the CDR3 is 16 residues. The germline V gene has CDR1 SGHDT and CDR2 YYEEEE. CDR3 DNA: TGTGCCAGCAGCTTGGAAGCGGGAGGCCGCACAGATACGCAGTATTTT. Protein product: CASSLEAGGRTDTQYF.

V and J are TRBV20-1 and TRBJ2-1; weak D call: TRBD2 (7 bases). The CDR3 has 15 residues. The V and J ends lost 2 bases and 4 bases respectively, with 15 bases between them. Germline loops: CDR1 DFQATT, CDR2 SNEGSKA (reference sequence). The CDR3 here is CSARKGEGLYNEQFF. The DNA for the CDR3 is TGCAGTGCTAGAAAGGGGGAGGGACTTTACAATGAGCAGTTCTTC.

The rearrangement links TRBV11-2 to TRBJ2-3, with 7 bases fitting TRBD1. Germline trimming cut 5 bases from V and 6 bases from J; bases unmatched to any gene: 14. This CDR3 has 16 amino acids. Germline CDR1 and CDR2: SGHAT and FQNNGV. CDR3 nucleotides: TGTGCCAGCAGCAGACAGGGCTGGCGGCGAGGGGATACGCAGTATTTT. It encodes CASSRQGWRRGDTQYF.

The CDR3 loop reads CASSLSGRSYEQYF. The CDR3 coding sequence is TGTGCCAGCAGCCTTAGCGGAAGAAGCTACGAGCAGTACTTC. The gene calls are TRBV7-9 and TRBJ2-7; D might be TRBD2 (6 bases). Deletions cut 5 bases from V and 3 bases from J, with 14 bases between. The CDR3 is made up of 14 amino acids. Germline V gives CDR1 SEHNR, CDR2 FQNEAQ (reference sequence).

This clonotype was observed at least ten times. J is TRBJ2-7 and V is TRBV20-1; 14 nucleotides agree with TRBD2. The germline gives CDR1 DFQATT, CDR2 SNEGSKA (reference sequence). This CDR3 is 15 amino acids long. Germline trimming cut 3 bases from V and 6 bases from J; bases unmatched to any gene: 7. The CDR3 region is CSASPGLAGAAEQYF. Written as DNA, the CDR3 is TGCAGTGCTAGTCCGGGACTAGCGGGAGCGGCCGAGCAGTACTTC.

J is TRBJ2-7 and V is TRBV27; 10 nucleotides line up with TRBD2. J lost 6 bases, V lost 10 bases, and 9 bases had no gene match. Germline CDR1 is MNHEY and CDR2 is SMNVEV (reference sequence). The CDR3 loop spans 13 amino acids. For the CDR3, the DNA is TGTGCCATCGCTAGCGGGAGTACTGGCGAGCAGTACTTC. Its protein product is CAIASGSTGEQYF.

The gene calls are TRBV28 and TRBJ2-1, with 8 bases aligning to TRBD2. The junction had 5 bases not matched to a gene; V was cut back by 4 bases and J by 0 bases. CDR3 length equals 16 residues. The V gene's germline CDR1 is MDHEN and CDR2 SYDVKM. This CDR3 is CASSSPSGSSYNEQFF. CDR3 DNA sequence: TGTGCCAGCAGTTCCCCCAGCGGGAGCTCCTACAATGAGCAGTTCTTC.

This clonotype was recorded at least ten times. The rearrangement uses TRBV20-1 and TRBJ1-2, with a tentative D call TRBD1 (5 bases). CDR1 is DFQATT and CDR2 is SNEGSKA in the germline V gene (reference sequence). V gave up 6 bases and J gave up 4 bases, with 15 bases separating them. The CDR3 has 13 amino acids. The CDR3, as DNA: TGCAGTGCCCACCCTCAGGGCACCTATGGCTACACCTTC. This gives the protein CSAHPQGTYGYTF.

The table lists this clonotype with a few counts. The chain is built from TRBV6-5 and TRBJ2-7, with D possibly matching TRBD1 (5 bases). Germline assignment: CDR1 MNHEY and CDR2 SVGAGI. Trimming stripped 6 bases from V and 3 bases from J, with 18 bases between. CDR3 length: 15 amino acids. The CDR3 here is CASSPTGVQLYEQYF. DNA of the CDR3: TGTGCCAGCAGCCCCACAGGAGTACAACTCTACGAGCAGTACTTC.

The V and J genes are TRBV9 and TRBJ2-3; D unresolved. Trimming cost V 3 bases and J 2 bases, with 10 bases left between them. This CDR3 spans 14 amino acids. The V gene's germline CDR1 is SGDLS and CDR2 YYNGEE. The CDR3 sequence: CASSERSTTDTQYF. The CDR3 DNA sequence: TGTGCCAGCAGCGAGAGGTCAACCACAGATACGCAGTATTTT. The full variable domain, its missing parts supplied by reference TRBV9 and TRBJ2-3, is DSGVTQTPKHLITATGQRVTLRCSPRSGDLSVYWYQQSLDQGLQFLIQYYNGEERAKGNILERFSAQQFPDLHSELNLSSLELGDSALYFCASSERSTTDTQYFGPGTRLTVL.

J is TRBJ1-3 and V is TRBV29-1; D possibly corresponds to TRBD1 (5 bases). V lost 5 bases, J lost 0 bases, and 14 bases lay in between. Germline V gene sequence: CDR1 SQVTM, CDR2 ANQGSEA. The CDR3 runs 15 residues. The DNA for the CDR3 is TGCAGCGTTTTATCCTGGACAAACTCTGGAAACACCATATATTTT. Translating gives CSVLSWTNSGNTIYF.

This clonotype was counted only a few times. CDR3 residues: CASSSAGGLQETQYF. DNA of the CDR3: TGTGCCAGCAGCTCCGCAGGGGGACTCCAAGAGACCCAGTACTTC. This sequence joins TRBV11-2 and TRBJ2-5; D possibly corresponds to TRBD1 (7 bases). The V gene's germline CDR1 is SGHAT and CDR2 FQNNGV. V gave up 4 bases and J gave up 1 base, with 13 bases separating them. This CDR3 comprises 15 residues.

The count of this clonotype is one. The chain has TRBV7-8 and TRBJ1-1; D uncertain. The CDR3 spans 15 residues. The V end was cut by 0 bases, the J end by 0 bases, with 8 bases between. Germline V gives CDR1 SGHVS, CDR2 FQNEAQ. The chain's CDR3 is CASSLAGFMNTEAFF. For the CDR3, the DNA is TGTGCCAGCAGCTTAGCAGGGTTCATGAACACTGAAGCTTTCTTT.

This clonotype was counted at least ten times. The rearrangement uses TRBV28 and TRBJ2-3; D is unclear. CDR3 size: 14 residues. The V end was cut by 1 base, the J end by 1 base, with 6 bases between. The germline V gene has CDR1 MDHEN and CDR2 SYDVKM. The CDR3 region has the DNA TGTGCCAGCAGTTTATCCGGCGGCACAGATACGCAGTATTTT. Protein: CASSLSGGTDTQYF.

This clonotype was seen only once. This chain connects TRBV20-1 to TRBJ2-2; 9 nucleotides line up with TRBD2. The CDR3 has 17 residues. Germline CDR1 and CDR2: DFQATT and SNEGSKA (reference sequence). V lost 3 bases to trimming and J lost 0 bases; unmatched junction nucleotides: 8. CDR3 DNA sequence: TGCAGTGCTAGGGGGGACCTAGCGGGGCCGAACACCGGGGAGCTGTTTTTT. Translating gives CSARGDLAGPNTGELFF.

The J gene is TRBJ1-4, the V gene TRBV4-3, with D possibly being TRBD1 (6 bases). V lost 5 bases and J lost 7, with 17 bases in between. CDR1 and CDR2 (germline): LGHNA, YSLEER. The CDR3 sequence is 15 residues long. The CDR3 sequence: CASSWVRGGGEKLFF. Written as DNA, the CDR3 is TGCGCCAGCAGCTGGGTGAGGGGAGGGGGTGAAAAACTGTTTTTT.